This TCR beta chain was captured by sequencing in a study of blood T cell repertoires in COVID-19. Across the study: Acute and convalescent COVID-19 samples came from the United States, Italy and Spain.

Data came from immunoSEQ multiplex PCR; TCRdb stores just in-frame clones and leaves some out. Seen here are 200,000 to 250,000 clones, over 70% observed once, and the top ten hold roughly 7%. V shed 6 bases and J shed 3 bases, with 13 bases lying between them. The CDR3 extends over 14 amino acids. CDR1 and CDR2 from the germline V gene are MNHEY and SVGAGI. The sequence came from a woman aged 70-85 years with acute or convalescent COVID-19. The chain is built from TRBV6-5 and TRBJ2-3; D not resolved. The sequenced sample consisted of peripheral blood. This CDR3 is CASSPATDTDTQYF. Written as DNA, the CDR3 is TGTGCCAGCAGCCCCGCTACAGATACAGATACGCAGTATTTT.